Included here is one T cell receptor (beta chain) sequence, with context. The entry originates in a study of blood T cell repertoires in COVID-19. Germline trimming cut 2 bases from V and 0 bases from J; bases unmatched to any gene: 3. The CDR3 has 18 residues. Germline V gene data show CDR1 as LGHDT and CDR2 as YNNKEL (reference sequence). Some clones are missing from TCRdb's copy, which holds only in-frame ones; the method was immunoSEQ multiplex PCR. The sample records roughly 190,000 clones, more than 75% being singletons. The chain employs TRBV3-1 (or the pseudogene TRBV3-2) and TRBJ2-6, with 11 nucleotides matching TRBD2. This receptor was taken from a woman aged 45-60 years with active or convalescent COVID-19. Material for sequencing was peripheral blood. Written as DNA, the CDR3 is TGTGCCAGCAGCCAATTGGGACTAGCGGCCTCTGGGGCCAACGTCCTGACTTTC. Protein sequence: CASSQLGLAASGANVLTF.